This is a list of T cell receptor beta chains from one sample in a study of cytomegalovirus exposure and HLA in healthy donors. Using immunoSEQ multiplex PCR, the repertoire was profiled, and TCRdb retains in-frame clones only, with some absent. The table lists tens of thousands of clones, about 67% of them singletons, with approximately 2.3% in the top ten. The sample taken for sequencing was PBMCs. Source of these receptors: a man under 40 in good health and CMV-seronegative. CDR3s include the opening cysteine and the closing phenylalanine or tryptophan. The D gene is left open where the match is weak. Some rows mark clone size as missing; the rest say once, few, many or name a class of expanded clone.

CDR3aa: CASSEVDGVSGNTIYF; CDR3nt: TGTGCCAGCAGTGAAGTGGACGGGGTATCTGGAAACACCATATATTTT; abundance: few; v_gene: TRBV6-1; d_gene: .; j_gene: TRBJ1-3
CDR3aa: CASSRAGTGPFSGNTIYF; CDR3nt: TGTGCCAGCAGCCGCGCCGGGACAGGGCCCTTCTCTGGAAACACCATATATTTT; abundance: few; v_gene: TRBV5-4; d_gene: TRBD1; j_gene: TRBJ1-3
CDR3aa: CASKGLAETGELFF; CDR3nt: TGTGCCAGTAAGGGCCTAGCGGAGACCGGGGAGCTGTTTTTT; abundance: few; v_gene: TRBV19; d_gene: TRBD2; j_gene: TRBJ2-2
CDR3aa: CASSLSDGTIYF; CDR3nt: TGTGCCAGCAGCTTAAGCGACGGCACCATATATTTT; abundance: .; v_gene: TRBV7-2; d_gene: .; j_gene: TRBJ1-3
CDR3aa: CASSLAGGGTDTQYF; CDR3nt: TGTGCCAGCAGTTTAGCGGGAGGTGGAACAGATACGCAGTATTTT; abundance: .; v_gene: TRBV2; d_gene: TRBD2; j_gene: TRBJ2-3
CDR3aa: CAWDAWGTGGEKLFF; CDR3nt: TGTGCCTGGGACGCTTGGGGGACAGGAGGCGAAAAACTGTTTTTT; abundance: .; v_gene: TRBV30; d_gene: TRBD1; j_gene: TRBJ1-4
CDR3aa: CAWRGQGNYGYTF; CDR3nt: TGTGCCTGGAGGGGTCAGGGGAACTATGGCTACACCTTC; abundance: few; v_gene: TRBV30; d_gene: .; j_gene: TRBJ1-2
CDR3aa: CASIPDIPGEAFF; CDR3nt: TGTGCCAGCATTCCGGACATACCCGGTGAAGCTTTCTTT; abundance: .; v_gene: TRBV6-6; d_gene: .; j_gene: TRBJ1-1
CDR3aa: CASSNGGAATPEQYF; CDR3nt: TGTGCCAGCAGCAATGGGGGGGCCGCCACCCCCGAGCAGTACTTC; abundance: .; v_gene: TRBV21-1; d_gene: .; j_gene: TRBJ2-7
CDR3aa: CASSRGGSAPDTQYF; CDR3nt: TGTGCCAGCAGCCGCGGGGGGTCCGCGCCAGATACGCAGTATTTT; abundance: .; v_gene: TRBV9; d_gene: TRBD2; j_gene: TRBJ2-3
CDR3aa: CAWDRFNSPLHF; CDR3nt: TGTGCCTGGGACAGATTTAATTCACCCCTCCACTTT; abundance: .; v_gene: TRBV30; d_gene: .; j_gene: TRBJ1-6
CDR3aa: CASRDSGAGDQETQYF; CDR3nt: TGTGCCAGCAGAGACTCTGGAGCGGGAGACCAAGAGACCCAGTACTTC; abundance: .; v_gene: TRBV28; d_gene: TRBD2; j_gene: TRBJ2-5
CDR3aa: CASSEEGGMGYEQYF; CDR3nt: TGTGCCAGCAGTGAAGAGGGCGGGATGGGGTACGAGCAGTACTTC; abundance: .; v_gene: TRBV6-1; d_gene: .; j_gene: TRBJ2-7
CDR3aa: CASGTGALNTEAFF; CDR3nt: TGTGCCAGCGGGACAGGGGCGTTGAACACTGAAGCTTTCTTT; abundance: .; v_gene: TRBV9; d_gene: TRBD1; j_gene: TRBJ1-1
CDR3aa: CASGRQGESPLHF; CDR3nt: TGTGCTAGTGGCCGACAGGGGGAGTCACCCCTCCACTTT; abundance: few; v_gene: TRBV12-5; d_gene: TRBD1; j_gene: TRBJ1-6
CDR3aa: CASSQTSGGPNEQFF; CDR3nt: TGCGCCAGCAGCCAAACTAGCGGGGGGCCCAATGAGCAGTTCTTC; abundance: few; v_gene: TRBV4-1; d_gene: TRBD2; j_gene: TRBJ2-1
CDR3aa: CSVSKGDNEQFF; CDR3nt: TGCAGCGTTTCCAAGGGGGACAATGAGCAGTTCTTC; abundance: .; v_gene: TRBV29-1; d_gene: .; j_gene: TRBJ2-1
CDR3aa: CASSYGASGGLETQYF; CDR3nt: TGTGCCAGCAGTTACGGGGCTAGCGGGGGGCTGGAGACCCAGTACTTC; abundance: .; v_gene: TRBV6-5; d_gene: TRBD2; j_gene: TRBJ2-5
CDR3aa: CASSDPGLAYDYYGYTF; CDR3nt: TGTGCCAGCAGTGATCCGGGGTTGGCGTACGACTACTATGGCTACACCTTC; abundance: .; v_gene: TRBV6-1; d_gene: .; j_gene: TRBJ1-2
CDR3aa: CASSLGLAGTTDTQYF; CDR3nt: TGTGCCAGCAGCTTGGGACTAGCGGGGACCACAGATACGCAGTATTTT; abundance: few; v_gene: TRBV5-6; d_gene: TRBD2; j_gene: TRBJ2-3
CDR3aa: CASSPMGGGYEQYF; CDR3nt: TGTGCCAGCAGTCCGATGGGGGGTGGCTACGAGCAGTACTTC; abundance: few; v_gene: TRBV6-1; d_gene: .; j_gene: TRBJ2-7
CDR3aa: CASRGTGRAAF; CDR3nt: TGTGCCAGCAGAGGGACAGGGAGAGCCGCCTTT; abundance: .; v_gene: TRBV2; d_gene: TRBD1; j_gene: TRBJ1-5
CDR3aa: CASSPGQINEKLFF; CDR3nt: TGCGCCAGCAGCCCGGGACAAATTAATGAAAAACTGTTTTTT; abundance: .; v_gene: TRBV4-1; d_gene: .; j_gene: TRBJ1-4
CDR3aa: CASSGLSGEQFF; CDR3nt: TGTGCCAGCAGCGGATTAAGTGGCGAGCAGTTCTTC; abundance: .; v_gene: TRBV9; d_gene: .; j_gene: TRBJ2-1
CDR3aa: CASSLMRKETQYF; CDR3nt: TGTGCCAGCAGTTTAATGCGGAAAGAGACCCAGTACTTC; abundance: few; v_gene: TRBV27; d_gene: .; j_gene: TRBJ2-5
CDR3aa: CASSLPLLAGGPYTGELFF; CDR3nt: TGTGCCAGCAGCCTACCATTACTAGCGGGGGGGCCGTACACCGGGGAGCTGTTTTTT; abundance: .; v_gene: TRBV7-2; d_gene: TRBD2; j_gene: TRBJ2-2
CDR3aa: CASSLAGGRVTDTQYF; CDR3nt: TGCGCCAGCAGCTTGGCCGGGGGGCGAGTCACAGATACGCAGTATTTT; abundance: .; v_gene: TRBV5-1; d_gene: .; j_gene: TRBJ2-3
CDR3aa: CASSHSGQPEAFF; CDR3nt: TGTGCCAGCAGTCATTCAGGACAGCCTGAAGCTTTCTTT; abundance: once; v_gene: TRBV27; d_gene: .; j_gene: TRBJ1-1
CDR3aa: CASSSGTGVHEQYF; CDR3nt: TGCGCCAGCAGCAGCGGGACAGGGGTCCACGAGCAGTACTTC; abundance: .; v_gene: TRBV5-1; d_gene: TRBD1; j_gene: TRBJ2-7
CDR3aa: CASSDWRGNTGELFF; CDR3nt: TGTGCCAGCAGTGATTGGCGGGGGAACACCGGGGAGCTGTTTTTT; abundance: .; v_gene: TRBV6-1; d_gene: .; j_gene: TRBJ2-2
CDR3aa: CATRQGAFNTGELFF; CDR3nt: TGTGCCACCCGCCAGGGCGCTTTTAACACCGGGGAGCTGTTTTTT; abundance: .; v_gene: TRBV2; d_gene: .; j_gene: TRBJ2-2
CDR3aa: CASSPAGGTDTQYF; CDR3nt: TGTGCCAGCAGTCCGGCGGGGGGCACAGATACGCAGTATTTT; abundance: .; v_gene: TRBV27; d_gene: TRBD2; j_gene: TRBJ2-3
CDR3aa: CASTITGEAFF; CDR3nt: TGTGCCAGCACCATAACAGGTGAAGCTTTCTTT; abundance: .; v_gene: TRBV28; d_gene: .; j_gene: TRBJ1-1
CDR3aa: CASSYSRGREVEQFF; CDR3nt: TGTGCCAGCAGTTACTCCAGGGGGCGCGAAGTTGAGCAGTTCTTC; abundance: .; v_gene: TRBV6-5; d_gene: TRBD1; j_gene: TRBJ2-1
CDR3aa: CASSLEGGLAEAFF; CDR3nt: TGTGCCAGCAGCTTAGAGGGGGGGTTAGCTGAAGCTTTCTTT; abundance: .; v_gene: TRBV11-2; d_gene: .; j_gene: TRBJ1-1
CDR3aa: CASSIRDTGQPQHF; CDR3nt: TGTGCCAGTAGTATTCGGGACACCGGTCAGCCCCAGCATTTT; abundance: .; v_gene: TRBV19; d_gene: .; j_gene: TRBJ1-5
CDR3aa: CASSLGAGGLREAFF; CDR3nt: TGCGCCAGCAGCTTGGGGGCAGGAGGGCTACGTGAAGCTTTCTTT; abundance: .; v_gene: TRBV5-1; d_gene: .; j_gene: TRBJ1-1
CDR3aa: CASSKPRVEMNTEAFF; CDR3nt: TGTGCCAGTAGTAAGCCCAGGGTAGAAATGAACACTGAAGCTTTCTTT; abundance: .; v_gene: TRBV19; d_gene: .; j_gene: TRBJ1-1
CDR3aa: CASSLAGGVNTIYF; CDR3nt: TGCGCCAGCAGCTTGGCCGGAGGAGTGAACACCATATATTTT; abundance: .; v_gene: TRBV5-1; d_gene: .; j_gene: TRBJ1-3
CDR3aa: CASSHPTGGEAFF; CDR3nt: TGCGCCAGCAGCCACCCTACAGGGGGCGAGGCTTTCTTT; abundance: .; v_gene: TRBV4-1; d_gene: TRBD1; j_gene: TRBJ1-1
CDR3aa: CASSTTPDRGFPYEQYF; CDR3nt: TGTGCCAGCAGCACCACCCCGGACAGGGGATTTCCCTACGAGCAGTACTTC; abundance: .; v_gene: TRBV7-8; d_gene: TRBD1; j_gene: TRBJ2-7
CDR3aa: CASSVVGGRGASGRGYTF; CDR3nt: TGTGCCAGCAGCGTAGTCGGCGGTCGGGGGGCTTCAGGTCGGGGCTACACCTTC; abundance: .; v_gene: TRBV9; d_gene: .; j_gene: TRBJ1-2
CDR3aa: CASSGPGTISGNTIYF; CDR3nt: TGTGCCAGCAGTGGCCCCGGGACAATCTCTGGAAACACCATATATTTT; abundance: .; v_gene: TRBV6-1; d_gene: .; j_gene: TRBJ1-3
CDR3aa: CASSPLQSSIHTEAFF; CDR3nt: TGTGCCAGCAGCCCACTTCAAAGTTCGATCCACACTGAAGCTTTCTTT; abundance: .; v_gene: TRBV7-9; d_gene: .; j_gene: TRBJ1-1
CDR3aa: CATRQVTEAFF; CDR3nt: TGTGCCACCCGCCAGGTTACTGAAGCTTTCTTT; abundance: few; v_gene: TRBV10-3; d_gene: .; j_gene: TRBJ1-1
CDR3aa: CASSPPPSPLSYTF; CDR3nt: TGTGCCAGCTCGCCTCCCCCCAGTCCGTTGAGCTACACCTTC; abundance: .; v_gene: TRBV18; d_gene: .; j_gene: TRBJ1-2
CDR3aa: CAVSGGWDRANTEAFF; CDR3nt: TGTGCCGTCAGTGGGGGTTGGGACAGGGCCAACACTGAAGCTTTCTTT; abundance: few; v_gene: TRBV10-3; d_gene: TRBD1; j_gene: TRBJ1-1
CDR3aa: CASSRGQGVYGYTF; CDR3nt: TGTGCCAGCAGCCGCGGACAGGGTGTGTATGGCTACACCTTC; abundance: few; v_gene: TRBV14; d_gene: TRBD1; j_gene: TRBJ1-2
CDR3aa: CASSRSTGGAYEQYF; CDR3nt: TGCGCCAGCAGCAGGAGTACAGGGGGCGCGTACGAGCAGTACTTC; abundance: few; v_gene: TRBV5-1; d_gene: TRBD1; j_gene: TRBJ2-7
CDR3aa: CASSLGTTYEQYF; CDR3nt: TGTGCCAGCAGTTTGGGCACCACCTACGAGCAGTACTTC; abundance: few; v_gene: TRBV28; d_gene: .; j_gene: TRBJ2-7
CDR3aa: CASSFSGGVNTEAFF; CDR3nt: TGTGCCAGCAGCTTTTCAGGGGGTGTGAACACTGAAGCTTTCTTT; abundance: few; v_gene: TRBV7-2; d_gene: TRBD1; j_gene: TRBJ1-1
CDR3aa: CSAQQGSYEQYF; CDR3nt: TGCAGCGCACAACAGGGTTCCTACGAGCAGTACTTC; abundance: .; v_gene: TRBV29-1; d_gene: .; j_gene: TRBJ2-7
CDR3aa: CASSFSSLAALSPHTGELFF; CDR3nt: TGTGCCAGCAGCTTTTCTAGTTTAGCGGCTCTCTCCCCTCACACCGGGGAGCTGTTTTTT; abundance: once; v_gene: TRBV5-4; d_gene: .; j_gene: TRBJ2-2
CDR3aa: CASSFSDGGEWCQFF; CDR3nt: TGTGCCAGCAGCTTTTCAGACGGGGGGGAATGGTGTCAGTTCTTC; abundance: .; v_gene: TRBV7-9; d_gene: TRBD2; j_gene: TRBJ2-1
CDR3aa: CASSMPGSGANVLTF; CDR3nt: TGTGCCAGTAGTATGCCCGGGTCTGGGGCCAACGTCCTGACTTTC; abundance: .; v_gene: TRBV19; d_gene: .; j_gene: TRBJ2-6
CDR3aa: CASSFRTGGHTIYF; CDR3nt: TGTGCCAGCAGTTTCCGGACAGGGGGGCACACCATATATTTT; abundance: .; v_gene: TRBV6-5; d_gene: TRBD1; j_gene: TRBJ1-3
CDR3aa: CASSLGLGVSYEQYF; CDR3nt: TGTGCCAGCAGTTTGGGACTAGGGGTCTCCTACGAGCAGTACTTC; abundance: .; v_gene: TRBV27; d_gene: TRBD2; j_gene: TRBJ2-7